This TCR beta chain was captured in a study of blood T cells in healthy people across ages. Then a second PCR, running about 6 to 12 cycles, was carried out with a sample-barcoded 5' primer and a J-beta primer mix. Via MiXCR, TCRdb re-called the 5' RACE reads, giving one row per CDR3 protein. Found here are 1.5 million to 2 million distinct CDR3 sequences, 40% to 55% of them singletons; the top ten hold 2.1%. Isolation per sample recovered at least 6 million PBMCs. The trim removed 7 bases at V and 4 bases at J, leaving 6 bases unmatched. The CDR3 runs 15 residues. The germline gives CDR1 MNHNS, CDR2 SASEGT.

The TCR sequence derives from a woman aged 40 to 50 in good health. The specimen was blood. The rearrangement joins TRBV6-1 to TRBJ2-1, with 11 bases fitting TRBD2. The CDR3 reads CASKFSGGEYNEQFF. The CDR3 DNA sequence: TGTGCCAGCAAGTTTAGCGGGGGGGAGTACAATGAGCAGTTCTTC.